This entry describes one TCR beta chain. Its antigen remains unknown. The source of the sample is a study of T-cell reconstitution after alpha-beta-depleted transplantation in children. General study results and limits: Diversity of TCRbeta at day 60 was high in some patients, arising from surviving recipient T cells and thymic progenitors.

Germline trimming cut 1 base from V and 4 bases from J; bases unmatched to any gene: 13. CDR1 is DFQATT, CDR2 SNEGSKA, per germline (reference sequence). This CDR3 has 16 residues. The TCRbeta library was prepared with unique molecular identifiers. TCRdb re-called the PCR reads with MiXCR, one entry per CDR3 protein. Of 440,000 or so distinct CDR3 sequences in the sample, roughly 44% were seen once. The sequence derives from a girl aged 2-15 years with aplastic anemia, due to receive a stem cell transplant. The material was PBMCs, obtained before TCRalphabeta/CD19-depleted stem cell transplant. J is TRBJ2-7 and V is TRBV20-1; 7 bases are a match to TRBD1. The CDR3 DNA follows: TGCAGTGCTAGAGCGGGGCTGGGGACAGCCTCTTACGAGCAGTACTTC. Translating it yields CSARAGLGTASYEQYF.